The present T cell receptor beta chain was sequenced within a study of T cells after yellow fever vaccination. TCRdb re-called the 5' RACE reads with MiXCR, one entry per CDR3 protein. The sample has under 300,000 distinct CDR3 sequences; about 7% are singletons. Germline V CDR1 and CDR2: SGHRS, YFSETQ. This CDR3 contains 15 residues. The V gene lost 0 bases and the J gene lost 2 bases, with 6 bases spanning the gap. The receptor was isolated from a man aged 30-40 years who received the YFV17D yellow fever vaccine. The chain is built from TRBV5-1 and TRBJ2-6; D is unresolved. Sample: CD4+ T cells sorted from PBMCs, taken on the day of the yellow fever booster vaccination. This chain's CDR3 is CASSLVAAGANVLTF. Here the CDR3 DNA reads TGCGCCAGCAGCTTGGTTGCGGCTGGGGCCAACGTCCTGACTTTC. The complete variable domain, with remaining parts taken from reference TRBV5-1 and TRBJ2-6, reads KAGVTQTPRYLIKTRGQQVTLSCSPISGHRSVSWYQQTPGQGLQFLFEYFSETQRNKGNFPGRFSGRQFSNSRSEMNVSTLELGDSALYLCASSLVAAGANVLTFGAGSRLTVL.